The next 29 T cell receptor beta chains were all read from a single sample in a study of spatial heterogeneity in lung cancer. Time point here: sample taken at primary tumor resection. Tumor, nontumor lung or frozen PBMC supplied whole RNA that was sequenced unsorted. MiXCR, run by TCRdb on the 5' RACE reads, gives a single entry per CDR3 protein. This sample has tens of thousands of distinct CDR3 sequences, with less than 15% found just once. The sample consisted of PBMCs, taken at surgery. Every receptor here comes from a male donor with early-stage non-small cell lung cancer.

This clonotype was observed a handful of times. The chain combines TRBV5-1 with TRBJ2-7; no clear D. V gave up 1 base and J gave up 3 bases, with 11 bases separating them. Germline V gene data show CDR1 as SGHRS and CDR2 as YFSETQ. The CDR3 consists of 14 residues. The chain's CDR3 is CASSLSVSVYEQYF. The CDR3 nucleotides read TGCGCCAGCAGCTTGTCCGTCTCTGTCTACGAGCAGTACTTC. Full variable domain (missing parts from reference TRBV5-1 and TRBJ2-7): KAGVTQTPRYLIKTRGQQVTLSCSPISGHRSVSWYQQTPGQGLQFLFEYFSETQRNKGNFPGRFSGRQFSNSRSEMNVSTLELGDSALYLCASSLSVSVYEQYFGPGTRLTVT.

The chain carries TRBV18 and TRBJ2-2, with D tentatively TRBD1 or TRBD2 (5 bases each). Germline lookup yields CDR1 KGHSH and CDR2 LQKENI. Trimming pared 3 bases from V and 2 bases from J, leaving 10 bases between. The CDR3 is 15 amino acids. The chain's CDR3 is CASSPWGRNTGELFF. The CDR3 nucleotides are TGTGCCAGCTCACCTTGGGGACGAAACACCGGGGAGCTGTTTTTT.

This chain joins TRBV20-1 and TRBJ2-3, with 7 bases lining up with TRBD2. Germline-derived CDR1 and CDR2 are DFQATT and SNEGSKA (reference sequence). V lost 0 bases and J lost 0; bases outside the gene matches: 6. The CDR3 has 16 residues. CDR3 sequence reads: CSARDRRGVSTDTQYF. DNA of the CDR3: TGCAGTGCTAGAGACCGCCGGGGGGTTAGCACAGATACGCAGTATTTT.

In this sample, this clonotype turned up a few times. The chain joins TRBV29-1 to TRBJ2-3, with D perhaps TRBD2 (5 bases). The CDR3 is 15 amino acids. In germline, CDR1 is SQVTM, CDR2 ANQGSEA. V was pared by 2 bases and J by 0 bases, with 12 bases between. CDR3 protein: CSVESPGGSTDTQYF. The CDR3 nucleotides read TGCAGCGTTGAATCCCCCGGAGGTAGCACAGATACGCAGTATTTT.

This clonotype occurred a few times. The chain carries TRBV23-1 and TRBJ2-2; 9 bases map to TRBD1. TRBV23-1 counts as an open reading frame of uncertain function. The CDR3 spans 15 residues. V lost 7 bases to trimming and J lost 3 bases; unmatched junction nucleotides: 6. The CDR3 DNA is TGCGCCAGCATATTGAACAGGGGGCACACCGGGGAGCTGTTTTTT. It specifies CASILNRGHTGELFF.

There are a few counts of this clonotype. This chain links TRBV5-1 with TRBJ2-6; D unclear. V lost 1 base to trimming and J lost 2 bases, with 1 base between them. The CDR3 runs 13 residues. Germline V CDR1 and CDR2: SGHRS, YFSETQ. In DNA form, the CDR3 reads TGCGCCAGCAGCTTGCCTGGGGCCAACGTCCTGACTTTC. It is translated as CASSLPGANVLTF. Supplemented by reference TRBV5-1 and TRBJ2-6, the full variable domain reads KAGVTQTPRYLIKTRGQQVTLSCSPISGHRSVSWYQQTPGQGLQFLFEYFSETQRNKGNFPGRFSGRQFSNSRSEMNVSTLELGDSALYLCASSLPGANVLTFGAGSRLTVL.

J is TRBJ1-1 and V is TRBV7-6, with a tentative D call TRBD1 (6 bases). Germline loops: CDR1 SGHVS, CDR2 FNYEAQ. V shed 5 bases and J shed 3 bases, with 13 bases lying between them. The CDR3 consists of 14 residues. The CDR3 sequence: CASSPRQGYTEAFF. Written as DNA, the CDR3 is TGTGCCAGCAGCCCGCGGCAGGGGTACACTGAAGCTTTCTTT.

This sequence joins TRBV29-1 and TRBJ2-1; 8 bases are a match to TRBD2. V trimming: 5 bases; J trimming: 3 bases; junction bases outside the gene matches: 6. Germline V gene lookup returns CDR1 SQVTM and CDR2 ANQGSEA. This CDR3 has 14 residues. CDR3 loop: CSVMVLAVYNEQFF. In nucleotides, the CDR3 is TGCAGCGTTATGGTACTAGCGGTCTACAATGAGCAGTTCTTC.

The chain links TRBV23-1 to TRBJ2-2; D gene unclear. TRBV23-1 is known as an ORF, though its function is uncertain. Trimming removed 4 bases at V and 2 bases at J, with 23 bases between. The CDR3 is 19 amino acids. Here the CDR3 reads CASSLTLRPQTYNTGELFF. The CDR3 coding sequence is TGCGCCAGCAGTCTAACCTTGAGACCACAAACATATAACACCGGGGAGCTGTTTTTT.

This clonotype was detected a few times. The chain uses TRBV11-2 and TRBJ1-2; tentative D call: TRBD1 (5 bases). Trimming stripped 0 bases from V and 6 bases from J, with 11 bases between. CDR3 size: 14 residues. In germline, CDR1 is SGHAT, CDR2 FQNNGV. CDR3 sequence: CASSLDSWGNGYTF. In DNA form, the CDR3 reads TGTGCCAGCAGCTTAGATTCGTGGGGCAATGGCTACACCTTC.

The chain carries TRBV25-1 and TRBJ2-2; tentative D call: TRBD1 (5 bases). Germline loops: CDR1 MGHDK, CDR2 SYGVNS. The CDR3 has 15 amino acids. The V end lost 8 bases, the J end lost 0 bases, and 13 bases lay between the germline ends. CDR3 DNA: TGTGCCAGCGGAGACAGTGTCGCGAACACCGGGGAGCTGTTTTTT. Translated, it gives CASGDSVANTGELFF.

The rearrangement links TRBV20-1 to TRBJ2-3; possible D gene TRBD2, 5 bases. Germline assignment: CDR1 DFQATT and CDR2 SNEGSKA (reference sequence). The CDR3 extends over 14 amino acids. V lost 4 bases to trimming and J lost 2 bases, with 13 bases between them. This CDR3 reads CSANERRITDTQYF. DNA of the CDR3: TGCAGTGCTAATGAGCGGAGGATCACAGATACGCAGTATTTT.

This clonotype was seen at least ten times. The V call is TRBV4-1, the J call TRBJ2-5; D unclear. Germline CDR1 reads MGHRA; CDR2 reads YSYEKL. There are 13 residues in the CDR3. Trimming removed 1 base from V and 5 bases from J, with 8 bases in between. The CDR3 spells CASSQAPWETQYF. DNA for the CDR3: TGCGCCAGCAGCCAAGCCCCCTGGGAGACCCAGTACTTC.

The V call is TRBV7-8, the J call TRBJ1-5; D is possibly TRBD1 (6 bases). Germline assignment: CDR1 SGHVS and CDR2 FQNEAQ. This CDR3 contains 13 residues. V lost 5 bases to trimming and J lost 8 bases, with 13 bases between them. The CDR3 is CASSGTSGEPQHF. CDR3 nucleotide sequence: TGTGCCAGCAGCGGGACAAGCGGGGAGCCCCAGCATTTT.

This rearrangement joins TRBV6-2 or TRBV6-3 to TRBJ1-2; 7 nucleotides align to TRBD1. The CDR3 runs 15 residues. CDR1 is MNHEY, CDR2 SVGEGT, per germline. V lost 5 bases to trimming and J lost 0 bases; unmatched junction nucleotides: 6. CDR3 amino acids: CASSDGQAANYGYTF. CDR3 bases: TGTGCCAGCAGTGACGGACAGGCCGCTAACTATGGCTACACCTTC.

The V gene is TRBV29-1, the J gene TRBJ1-1; TRBD1 might be the D (6 bases). Germline V gives CDR1 SQVTM, CDR2 ANQGSEA. This CDR3 has 13 residues. Deletions cut 2 bases from V and 5 bases from J, with 12 bases between. CDR3 sequence (DNA): TGCAGCGTTGAACTACAGGGTGGTACTGAAGCTTTCTTT. Its translation is CSVELQGGTEAFF.

This clonotype was counted between two and nine times. Compared with germline, one end of the junction differs, possibly owing to a read error. The chain is built from TRBV27 and TRBJ1-2; possibly TRBD1 for D (6 bases). Germline V CDR1 and CDR2: MNHEY, SMNVEV (reference sequence). There are 14 residues in the CDR3. The chain's CDR3 is CASSSGVGVYGYTF. The DNA of the CDR3 is TGTGCCAGCAGCTCAGGGGTGGGGGTCTATGGTTACACCTTC.

Here the CDR3 reads CASSFVSRVLQETQYF. DNA for the CDR3: TGTGCCAGCAGCTTCGTGTCGCGTGTACTCCAAGAGACCCAGTACTTC. V gene TRBV7-2 combines with J gene TRBJ2-5; D is ambiguous. The CDR3 is made up of 16 amino acids. Germline V lookup: CDR1 SGHTA, CDR2 FQGNSA. Trimming stripped 3 bases from V and 1 base from J, with 15 bases between. The full variable domain, in which reference TRBV7-2 and TRBJ2-5 provide the parts outside the CDR3, is GAGVSQSPSNKVTEKGKDVELRCDPISGHTALYWYRQSLGQGLEFLIYFQGNSAPDKSGLPSDRFSAERTGGSVSTLTIQRTQQEDSAVYLCASSFVSRVLQETQYFGPGTRLLVL.

The chain links TRBV29-1 to TRBJ2-7, with TRBD2 as a possible D gene (6 bases). CDR1 is SQVTM, CDR2 ANQGSEA, per germline. Trimming took 8 bases from V and 5 from J, leaving 19 bases between them. The CDR3 extends over 13 amino acids. CDR3 coding DNA: TGCAGCCACAGGACTAACGGGAGCCACGAGCAGTACTTC. Translation: CSHRTNGSHEQYF.

This clonotype appeared many times. The rearrangement uses TRBV7-3 and TRBJ2-3; 7 nucleotides agree with TRBD2. CDR3 length equals 15 residues. CDR1 is SGHTA and CDR2 is FQGTGA in the germline V gene. With 4 bases clipped from V and 2 bases from J, the junction kept 6 bases outside the gene matches. CDR3 coding DNA: TGTGCCAGCAGCTCGACGAGCGGGGCCACAGATACGCAGTATTTT. It yields the protein CASSSTSGATDTQYF.

The gene calls are TRBV7-9 and TRBJ2-7, with TRBD1 identical over 8 bases. Germline CDR1 is SEHNR and CDR2 is FQNEAQ (reference sequence). The trim removed 4 bases at V and 5 bases at J, leaving 13 bases unmatched. This CDR3 spans 16 amino acids. The DNA for the CDR3 is TGTGCCAGCAGCTCCGAGAGAACGAACAGGGGGAACGAGCAGTACTTC. Its translation is CASSSERTNRGNEQYF.

This clonotype was seen many times. The chain combines TRBV28 with TRBJ1-5; TRBD1 might be the D (6 bases). The CDR3 has 15 amino acids. V was trimmed by 5 bases and J by 1 base, leaving 12 bases between them. Looked up from germline, CDR1 is MDHEN and CDR2 is SYDVKM. CDR3 nucleotides: TGTGCCAGCAGTCCCAGGGGACGGAGCAATCAGCCCCAGCATTTT. This encodes CASSPRGRSNQPQHF.

The table lists this clonotype with a few counts. This chain links TRBV12-5 with TRBJ2-2; 12 positions agree with TRBD2. CDR3 length equals 17 residues. V shed 10 bases and J 0 bases; nucleotides not matched to a gene: 9. The germline V gene has CDR1 LGHNT and CDR2 FRNRAP. This CDR3 reads CATPSTSGGSNTGELFF. The CDR3 DNA reads TGTGCTACTCCAAGCACTAGCGGGGGGTCGAACACCGGGGAGCTGTTTTTT. The full variable domain, its missing parts supplied by reference TRBV12-5 and TRBJ2-2, is DARVTQTPRHKVTEMGQEVTMRCQPILGHNTVFWYRQTMMQGLELLAYFRNRAPLDDSGMPKDRFSAEMPDATLATLKIQPSEPRDSAVYFCATPSTSGGSNTGELFFGEGSRLTVL.

This rearrangement joins TRBV9 to TRBJ2-2; D might be TRBD2 (5 bases). Trimming removed 6 bases at V and 4 bases at J, with 16 bases between. CDR1 SGDLS and CDR2 YYNGEE come from the germline V gene. This CDR3 spans 15 amino acids. The CDR3 protein is CASTSPGYATGELFF. CDR3 in DNA: TGTGCCAGCACCTCTCCGGGGTACGCCACCGGGGAGCTGTTTTTT. The full variable domain, in which reference TRBV9 and TRBJ2-2 provide the parts outside the CDR3, is DSGVTQTPKHLITATGQRVTLRCSPRSGDLSVYWYQQSLDQGLQFLIQYYNGEERAKGNILERFSAQQFPDLHSELNLSSLELGDSALYFCASTSPGYATGELFFGEGSRLTVL.

The rearrangement links TRBV27 to TRBJ2-1, with 8 positions matching TRBD1. CDR3 size: 17 residues. The germline gives CDR1 MNHEY, CDR2 SMNVEV (reference sequence). The ends lost 4 bases at V and 3 bases at J; junction bases unmatched: 11. The CDR3 is CASSWTGLASVYNEQFF. The DNA for the CDR3 is TGTGCCAGCAGTTGGACAGGGTTGGCTTCGGTCTACAATGAGCAGTTCTTC.

This clonotype was counted between two and nine times. The chain recombines TRBV29-1 with TRBJ1-1; no firm D call. Trimming shortened V by 8 bases and J by 8 bases, and 21 bases separated the two germline ends. Per germline, CDR1 SQVTM and CDR2 ANQGSEA. The CDR3 is 13 amino acids. In DNA, the CDR3 is TGCAGCTCCGGCCGCAACGGGGTCCACGAAGCTTTCTTT. Protein product: CSSGRNGVHEAFF.

This clonotype was seen a handful of times. V is TRBV20-1 and J is TRBJ2-3, with 7 bases identical to TRBD2. Germline CDR1 and CDR2: DFQATT and SNEGSKA (reference sequence). The CDR3 covers 12 residues. V dropped 3 bases and J dropped 6; count of bases not matched to a gene: 3. CDR3 nucleotides: TGCAGTGCTAGGTTGGGGGGGGATACGCAGTATTTT. Translated, it gives CSARLGGDTQYF.

This clonotype was observed at least ten times. The gene calls are TRBV9 and TRBJ2-5, with D tentatively TRBD2 (5 bases). Germline assignment: CDR1 SGDLS and CDR2 YYNGEE. The CDR3 consists of 15 residues. V was clipped by 0 bases and J by 5 bases, with 14 bases between them. The CDR3: CASSVAAGLRETQYF. DNA for the CDR3: TGTGCCAGCAGCGTAGCCGCGGGCCTGAGGGAGACCCAGTACTTC.

The rearrangement joins TRBV5-1 to TRBJ2-3; D unclear. The V gene lost 0 bases and the J gene lost 1 base, with 9 bases spanning the gap. CDR1 and CDR2 from the germline V gene are SGHRS and YFSETQ. The CDR3 is 15 residues long. The chain's CDR3 is CASSLVLRGTDTQYF. The DNA of the CDR3 is TGCGCCAGCAGCTTGGTTCTCCGAGGCACAGATACGCAGTATTTT.